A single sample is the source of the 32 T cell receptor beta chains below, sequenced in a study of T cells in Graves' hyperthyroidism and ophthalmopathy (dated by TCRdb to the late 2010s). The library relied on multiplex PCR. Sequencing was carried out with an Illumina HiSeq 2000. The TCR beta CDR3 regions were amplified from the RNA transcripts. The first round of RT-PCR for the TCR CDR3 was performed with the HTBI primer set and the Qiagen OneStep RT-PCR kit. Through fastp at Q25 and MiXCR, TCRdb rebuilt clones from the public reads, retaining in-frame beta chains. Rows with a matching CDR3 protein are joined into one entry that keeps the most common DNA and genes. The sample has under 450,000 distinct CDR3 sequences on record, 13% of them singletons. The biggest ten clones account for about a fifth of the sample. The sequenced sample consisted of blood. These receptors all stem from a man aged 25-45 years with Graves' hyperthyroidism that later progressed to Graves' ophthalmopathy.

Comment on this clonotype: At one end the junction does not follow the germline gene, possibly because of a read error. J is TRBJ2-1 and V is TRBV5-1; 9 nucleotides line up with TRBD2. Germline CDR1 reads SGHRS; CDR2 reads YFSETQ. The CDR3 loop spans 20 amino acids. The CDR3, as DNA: TGCGCTAGCAGCTTGGTTTCCAGCGGGGGGTACTTGGGCTCCTACAATGAGCAGTTCTTC. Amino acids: CASSLVSSGGYLGSYNEQFF.

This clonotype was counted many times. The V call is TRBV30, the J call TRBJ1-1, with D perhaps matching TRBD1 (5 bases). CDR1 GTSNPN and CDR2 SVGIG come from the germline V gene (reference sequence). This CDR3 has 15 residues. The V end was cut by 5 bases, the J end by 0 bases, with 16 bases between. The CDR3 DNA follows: TGTGCCTGGGGGACGATGGGACTCCTGAACACTGAAGCTTTCTTT. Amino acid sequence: CAWGTMGLLNTEAFF.

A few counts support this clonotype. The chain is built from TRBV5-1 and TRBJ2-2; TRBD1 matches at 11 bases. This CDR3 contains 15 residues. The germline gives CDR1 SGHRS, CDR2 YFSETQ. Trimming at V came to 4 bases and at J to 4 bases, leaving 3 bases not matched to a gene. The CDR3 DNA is TGCGCCAGCAGCGGAGGGACAGGGGGCACCGGGGAGCTGTTTTTT. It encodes CASSGGTGGTGELFF.

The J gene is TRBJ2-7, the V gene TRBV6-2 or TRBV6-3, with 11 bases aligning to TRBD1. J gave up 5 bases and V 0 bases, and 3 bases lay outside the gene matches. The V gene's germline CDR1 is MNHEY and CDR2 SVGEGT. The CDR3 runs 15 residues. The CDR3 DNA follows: TGTGCCAGCAGTTACTCTGGGACAGGGGGGGACGAGCAGTACTTC. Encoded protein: CASSYSGTGGDEQYF.

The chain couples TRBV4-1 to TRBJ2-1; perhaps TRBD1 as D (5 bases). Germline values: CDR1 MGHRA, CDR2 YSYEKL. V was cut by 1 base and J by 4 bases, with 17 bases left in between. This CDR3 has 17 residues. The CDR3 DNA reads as TGCGCCAGCAGCCAAGTAGTGGGGCGACTGATTTACAATGAGCAGTTCTTC. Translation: CASSQVVGRLIYNEQFF.

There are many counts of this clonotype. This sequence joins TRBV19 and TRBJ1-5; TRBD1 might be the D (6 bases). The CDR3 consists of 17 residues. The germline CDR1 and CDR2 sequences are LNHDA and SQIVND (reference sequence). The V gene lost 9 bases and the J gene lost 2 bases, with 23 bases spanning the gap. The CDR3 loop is CASRRTELGGRNQPQHF. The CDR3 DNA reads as TGTGCCAGCCGACGGACAGAGCTAGGGGGTCGCAATCAGCCCCAGCATTTT.

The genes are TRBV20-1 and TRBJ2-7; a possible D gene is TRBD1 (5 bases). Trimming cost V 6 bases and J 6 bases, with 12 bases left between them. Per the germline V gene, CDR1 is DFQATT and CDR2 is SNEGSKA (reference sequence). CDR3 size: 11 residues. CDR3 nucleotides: TGCAGTGCAATACAGGAATTCGAGCAGTACTTC. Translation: CSAIQEFEQYF.

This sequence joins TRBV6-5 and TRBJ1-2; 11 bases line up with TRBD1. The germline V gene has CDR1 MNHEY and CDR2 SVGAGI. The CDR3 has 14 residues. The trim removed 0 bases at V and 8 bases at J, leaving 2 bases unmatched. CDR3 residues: CASSYSDRGRGYTF. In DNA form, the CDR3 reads TGTGCCAGCAGTTACTCGGACAGGGGGCGAGGCTACACCTTC.

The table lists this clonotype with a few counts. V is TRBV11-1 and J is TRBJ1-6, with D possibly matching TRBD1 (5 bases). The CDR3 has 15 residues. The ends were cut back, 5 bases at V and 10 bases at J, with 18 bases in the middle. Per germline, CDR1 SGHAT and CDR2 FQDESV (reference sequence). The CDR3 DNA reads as TGTGCCAGCAGCCCAGGGTCACCCTTAAAATCACCCCTCCACTTT. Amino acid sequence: CASSPGSPLKSPLHF. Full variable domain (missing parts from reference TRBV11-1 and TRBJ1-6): EAEVAQSPRYKITEKSQAVAFWCDPISGHATLYWYRQILGQGPELLVQFQDESVVDDSQLPKDRFSAERLKGVDSTLKIQPAELGDSAMYLCASSPGSPLKSPLHFGNGTRLTVT.

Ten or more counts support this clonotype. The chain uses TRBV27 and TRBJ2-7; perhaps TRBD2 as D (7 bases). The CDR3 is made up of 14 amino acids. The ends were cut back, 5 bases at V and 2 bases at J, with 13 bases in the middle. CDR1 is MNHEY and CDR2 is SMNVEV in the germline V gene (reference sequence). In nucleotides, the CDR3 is TGTGCCAGCAGTAAGGGGGAGGGTCCCTACGAGCAGTACTTC. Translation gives CASSKGEGPYEQYF.

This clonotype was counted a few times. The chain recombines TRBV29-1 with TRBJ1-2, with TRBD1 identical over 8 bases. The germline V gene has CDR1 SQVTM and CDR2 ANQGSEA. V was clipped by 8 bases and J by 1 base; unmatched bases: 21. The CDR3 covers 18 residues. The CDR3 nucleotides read TGCAGCACCCAATCCGTCCCCACAGGGGGGATTGGTAACTATGGCTACACCTTC. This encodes CSTQSVPTGGIGNYGYTF.

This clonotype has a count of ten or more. CDR3 region: CAWEGGTYNEQFF. For the CDR3, the DNA is TGTGCCTGGGAGGGGGGAACCTACAATGAGCAGTTCTTC. This chain links TRBV30 with TRBJ2-1; either TRBD1 or TRBD2 may fit D (6 bases each). Germline CDR1 GTSNPN, CDR2 SVGIG (reference sequence). There are 13 residues in the CDR3. The V end lost 5 bases, the J end lost 2 bases, and 10 bases lay between the germline ends. The entire variable domain, with the rest obtained from reference TRBV30 and TRBJ2-1, is as follows: SQTIHQWPATLVQPVGSPLSLECTVEGTSNPNLYWYRQAAGRGLQLLFYSVGIGQISSEVPQNLSASRPQDRQFILSSKKLLLSDSGFYLCAWEGGTYNEQFFGPGTRLTVL.

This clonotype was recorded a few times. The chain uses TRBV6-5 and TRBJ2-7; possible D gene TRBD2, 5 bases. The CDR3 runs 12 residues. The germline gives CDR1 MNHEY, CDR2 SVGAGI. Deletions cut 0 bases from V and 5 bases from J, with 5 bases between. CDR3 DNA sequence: TGTGCCAGCAGTTACTCGGGAGACGAGCAGTACTTC. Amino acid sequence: CASSYSGDEQYF.

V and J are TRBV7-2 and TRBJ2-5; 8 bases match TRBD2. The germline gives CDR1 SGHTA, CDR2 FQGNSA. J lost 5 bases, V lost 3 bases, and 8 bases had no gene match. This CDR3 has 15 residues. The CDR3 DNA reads TGTGCCAGCAGCTTCTTTGCGGGGGGTGGTGAGACCCAGTACTTC. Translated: CASSFFAGGGETQYF. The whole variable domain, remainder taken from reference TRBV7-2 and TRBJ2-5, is GAGVSQSPSNKVTEKGKDVELRCDPISGHTALYWYRQSLGQGLEFLIYFQGNSAPDKSGLPSDRFSAERTGGSVSTLTIQRTQQEDSAVYLCASSFFAGGGETQYFGPGTRLLVL.

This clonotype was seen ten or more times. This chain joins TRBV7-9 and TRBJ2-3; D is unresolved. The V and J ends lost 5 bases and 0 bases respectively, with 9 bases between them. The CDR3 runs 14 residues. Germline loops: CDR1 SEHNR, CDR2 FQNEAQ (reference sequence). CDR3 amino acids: CASSNVGSTDTQYF. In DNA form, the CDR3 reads TGTGCCAGCAGCAACGTAGGCAGCACAGATACGCAGTATTTT.

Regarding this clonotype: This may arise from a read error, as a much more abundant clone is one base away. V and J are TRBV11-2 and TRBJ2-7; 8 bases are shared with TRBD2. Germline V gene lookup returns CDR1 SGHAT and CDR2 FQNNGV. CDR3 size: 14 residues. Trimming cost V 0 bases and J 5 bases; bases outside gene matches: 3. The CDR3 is CASSLDAGGDEQYF. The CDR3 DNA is TGTGCCAGCAGCTTAGATGCGGGGGGCGACGAGCAGTACTTC.

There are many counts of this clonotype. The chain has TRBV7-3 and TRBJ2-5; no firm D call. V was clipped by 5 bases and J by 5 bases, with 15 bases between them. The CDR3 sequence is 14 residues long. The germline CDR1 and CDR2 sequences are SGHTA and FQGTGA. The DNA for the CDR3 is TGTGCCAGCAGCCCTAAGTGGGAAAGGGAGACCCAGTACTTC. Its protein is CASSPKWERETQYF.

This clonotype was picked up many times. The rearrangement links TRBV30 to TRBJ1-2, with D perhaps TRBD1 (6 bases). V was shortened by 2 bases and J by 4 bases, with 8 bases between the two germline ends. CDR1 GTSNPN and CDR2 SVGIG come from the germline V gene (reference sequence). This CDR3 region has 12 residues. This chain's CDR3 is CAWSRGLYGYTF. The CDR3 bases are TGTGCCTGGAGTCGGGGGCTCTATGGCTACACCTTC.

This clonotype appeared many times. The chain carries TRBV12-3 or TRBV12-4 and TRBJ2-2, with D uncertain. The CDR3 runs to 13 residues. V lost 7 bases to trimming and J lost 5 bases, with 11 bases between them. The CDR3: CASTPLGTGELFF. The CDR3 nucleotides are TGTGCCAGCACCCCCCTAGGTACCGGGGAGCTGTTTTTT.

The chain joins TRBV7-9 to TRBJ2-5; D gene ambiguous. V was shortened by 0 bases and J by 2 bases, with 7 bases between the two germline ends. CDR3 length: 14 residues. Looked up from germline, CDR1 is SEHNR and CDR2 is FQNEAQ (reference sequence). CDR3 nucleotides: TGTGCCAGCAGCTTAGCGGCAGGACAAGAGACCCAGTACTTC. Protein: CASSLAAGQETQYF.

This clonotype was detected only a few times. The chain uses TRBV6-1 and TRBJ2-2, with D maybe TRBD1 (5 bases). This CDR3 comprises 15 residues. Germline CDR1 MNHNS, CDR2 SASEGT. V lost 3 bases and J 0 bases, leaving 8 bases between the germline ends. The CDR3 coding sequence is TGTGCCAGCAGTGACAGGGTTTCGAACACCGGGGAGCTGTTTTTT. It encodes CASSDRVSNTGELFF.

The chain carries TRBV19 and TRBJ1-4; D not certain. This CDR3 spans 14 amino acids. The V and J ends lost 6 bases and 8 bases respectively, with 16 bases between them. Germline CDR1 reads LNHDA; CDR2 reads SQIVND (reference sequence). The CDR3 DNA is TGTGCCAGTAGCCTTCAAGAAGGAGGGGAAAAACTGTTTTTT. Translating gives CASSLQEGGEKLFF.

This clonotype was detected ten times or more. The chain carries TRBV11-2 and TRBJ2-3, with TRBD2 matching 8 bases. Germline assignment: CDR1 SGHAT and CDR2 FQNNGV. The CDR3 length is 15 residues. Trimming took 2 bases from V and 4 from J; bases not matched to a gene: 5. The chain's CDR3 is CASSLNGGAPDTQYF. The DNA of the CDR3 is TGTGCCAGCAGCTTAAACGGGGGGGCCCCAGATACGCAGTATTTT.

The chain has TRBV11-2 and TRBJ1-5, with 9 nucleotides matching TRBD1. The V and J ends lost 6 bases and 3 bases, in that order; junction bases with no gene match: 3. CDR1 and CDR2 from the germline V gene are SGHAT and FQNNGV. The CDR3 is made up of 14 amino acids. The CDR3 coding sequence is TGTGCCAGCAGTTGGGACAGGGTCAATCAGCCCCAGCATTTT. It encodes CASSWDRVNQPQHF.

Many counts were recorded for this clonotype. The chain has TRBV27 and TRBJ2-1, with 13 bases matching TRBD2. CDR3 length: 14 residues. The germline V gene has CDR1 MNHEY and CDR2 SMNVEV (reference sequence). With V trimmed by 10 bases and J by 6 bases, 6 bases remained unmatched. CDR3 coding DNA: TGTGCCACCACCGGGACTAGCGGGGCCAATGAGCAGTTCTTC. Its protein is CATTGTSGANEQFF.

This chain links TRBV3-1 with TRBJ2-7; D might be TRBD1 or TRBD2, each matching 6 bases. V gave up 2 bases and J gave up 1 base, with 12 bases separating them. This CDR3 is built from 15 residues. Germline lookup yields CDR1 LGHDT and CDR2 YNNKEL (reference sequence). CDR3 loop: CASSQRGARSYEQYF. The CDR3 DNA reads TGTGCCAGCAGCCAAAGGGGGGCCCGTTCCTACGAGCAGTACTTC.

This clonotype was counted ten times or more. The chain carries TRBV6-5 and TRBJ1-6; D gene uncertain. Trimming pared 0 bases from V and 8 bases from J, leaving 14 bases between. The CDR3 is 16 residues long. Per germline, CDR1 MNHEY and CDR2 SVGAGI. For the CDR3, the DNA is TGTGCCAGCAGTTACTCAGCAGACTTAGTGTATTCACCCCTCCACTTT. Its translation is CASSYSADLVYSPLHF.

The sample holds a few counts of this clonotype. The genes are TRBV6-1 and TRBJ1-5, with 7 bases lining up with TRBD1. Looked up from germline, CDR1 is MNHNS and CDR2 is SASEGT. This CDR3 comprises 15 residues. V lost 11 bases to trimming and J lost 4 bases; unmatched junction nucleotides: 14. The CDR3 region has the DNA TGTGCCGTCGGTGGGGACAGAGGCGGAAATCAGCCCCAGCATTTT. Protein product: CAVGGDRGGNQPQHF.

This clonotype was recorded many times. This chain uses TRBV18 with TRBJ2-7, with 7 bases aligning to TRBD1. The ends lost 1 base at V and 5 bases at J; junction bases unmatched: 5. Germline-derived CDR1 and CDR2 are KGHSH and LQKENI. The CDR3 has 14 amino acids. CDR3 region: CASSPQDRAHEQYF. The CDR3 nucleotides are TGTGCCAGCTCACCACAAGACAGGGCCCACGAGCAGTACTTC. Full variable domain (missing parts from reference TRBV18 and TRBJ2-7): NAGVMQNPRHLVRRRGQEARLRCSPMKGHSHVYWYRQLPEEGLKFMVYLQKENIIDESGMPKERFSAEFPKEGPSILRIQQVVRGDSAAYFCASSPQDRAHEQYFGPGTRLTVT.

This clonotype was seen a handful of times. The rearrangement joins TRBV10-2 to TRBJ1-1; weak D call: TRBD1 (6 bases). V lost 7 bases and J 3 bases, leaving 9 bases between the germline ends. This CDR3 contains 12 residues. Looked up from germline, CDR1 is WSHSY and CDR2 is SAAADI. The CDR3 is CASKDRYTEAFF. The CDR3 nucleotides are TGCGCCAGCAAGGACAGATACACTGAAGCTTTCTTT.

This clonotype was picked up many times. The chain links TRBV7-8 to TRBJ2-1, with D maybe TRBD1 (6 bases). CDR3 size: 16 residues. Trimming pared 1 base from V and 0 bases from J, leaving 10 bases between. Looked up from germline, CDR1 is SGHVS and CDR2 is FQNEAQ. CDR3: CASSLDRASSYNEQFF. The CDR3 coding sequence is TGTGCCAGCAGCTTAGACAGGGCGAGCTCCTACAATGAGCAGTTCTTC.

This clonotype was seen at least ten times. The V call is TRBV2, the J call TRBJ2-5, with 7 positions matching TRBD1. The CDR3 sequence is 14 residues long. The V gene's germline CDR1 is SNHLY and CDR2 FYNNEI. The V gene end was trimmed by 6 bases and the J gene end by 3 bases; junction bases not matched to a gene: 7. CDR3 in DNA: TGTGCCAGCAGGGAACCCGGGACAGAAGAGACCCAGTACTTC. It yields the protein CASREPGTEETQYF.